These 6 T cell receptor beta chains share one sample of origin, sequenced in a study of T cell changes during pregnancy in multiple sclerosis. Only in-frame clones appear in the TCRdb table, and some are missing; sequencing was by immunoSEQ multiplex PCR. The sample contains about 70,000 clones, approximately 94% of which appear only once. The input for sequencing was peripheral blood, taken in the second trimester of pregnancy. All receptors come from a female donor in good health, enrolled as a control in a pregnancy study.

V and J are TRBV28 and TRBJ2-3; D perhaps matches TRBD2 (5 bases). CDR1 is MDHEN, CDR2 SYDVKM, per germline. The ends were cut back, 6 bases at V and 3 bases at J, with 10 bases in the middle. This CDR3 comprises 13 residues. CDR3 protein: CASRGPGTDTQYF. In nucleotides, the CDR3 is TGTGCCAGCAGGGGCCCGGGAACAGATACGCAGTATTTT.

The CDR3 DNA sequence: TGTGCCAGCAGCGCCGAGATGAGCTCCTATAATTCACCCCTCCACTTT. Encoded protein: CASSAEMSSYNSPLHF. This chain joins TRBV9 and TRBJ1-6; no reliable D call. V was clipped by 3 bases and J by 0 bases, with 10 bases between them. This CDR3 is 16 amino acids long. CDR1 is SGDLS and CDR2 is YYNGEE in the germline V gene.

This chain uses TRBV15 with TRBJ2-2; weak D call: TRBD1 (5 bases). V lost 5 bases and J 0 bases, leaving 7 bases between the germline ends. The length of the CDR3 is 14 residues. Germline lookup yields CDR1 LNHNV and CDR2 YYDKDF (reference sequence). In nucleotides, the CDR3 is TGTGCCACCAGCCGACAGACGAACACCGGGGAGCTGTTTTTT. Translated, it gives CATSRQTNTGELFF.

This chain's CDR3 is CASSYSGGTTDTQYF. DNA for the CDR3: TGTGCCAGCAGTTATTCGGGGGGCACCACAGATACGCAGTATTTT. V usage is TRBV6-6 and J usage is TRBJ2-3; D possibly corresponds to TRBD2 (7 bases). The CDR3 is 15 residues long. Trimming removed 3 bases at V and 2 bases at J, with 12 bases between. In germline, CDR1 is MNHNY, CDR2 SVGAGI (reference sequence).

CDR3 bases: TGTGCCAGCAGCTCTTTTGGGGGGGGGTTTGATGAGCAGTTCTTC. Amino acid sequence: CASSSFGGGFDEQFF. The chain has TRBV9 and TRBJ2-1; 7 positions match TRBD2. The CDR3 length is 15 residues. The germline V gene encodes CDR1 SGDLS and CDR2 YYNGEE. The ends lost 4 bases at V and 8 bases at J; junction bases unmatched: 12.

V and J are TRBV6-5 and TRBJ1-1; D ambiguous. Germline V gives CDR1 MNHEY, CDR2 SVGAGI. CDR3 length: 13 residues. Trimming took 4 bases from V and 1 from J, leaving 7 bases between them. CDR3 sequence: CASSFQKNTEAFF. The CDR3 DNA reads as TGTGCCAGCAGTTTCCAGAAGAACACTGAAGCTTTCTTT.